The clone carrying this T cell receptor beta chain was picked up many times. What it binds is unknown. The V end was cut by 1 base, the J end by 8 bases, with 9 bases between. The CDR3 covers 13 residues. CDR1 and CDR2 from the germline V gene are LGHDT and YNNKEL (reference sequence). The sample originates from a study of response to subunit inactivated influenza vaccine. Study results and limitations: Seasonal influenza vaccination, on each occasion, was suggested by the authors to recruit few new T cells.

Each CDR3 protein is one row after TCRdb ran MiXCR on the RT-PCR reads. The data contain about 190,000 distinct CDR3 sequences, approximately 14% of them singletons. Source: CD8+ T cells sorted from PBMCs, taken 5 days after vaccination. This clonotype originated in a man aged 45-65 years who received an inactivated influenza vaccine. The chain recombines TRBV3-1 with TRBJ2-1; no firm D call. The CDR3 nucleotides are TGTGCCAGCAGCCAAGTGGTGCTAGATGAGCAGTTCTTC. This sequence encodes CASSQVVLDEQFF.